Detailed here is one T cell receptor beta chain. What it recognizes is unknown. The assay was immunoSEQ multiplex PCR, and TCRdb's table has in-frame clones only and misses some. The data contain more than 15,000 clones, roughly 65% of them singletons. These data belong to a study of somatic mutations in cytotoxic T cells in rheumatoid arthritis. In the study overall: At nearly 100% purity, some V beta antibody-stained T-cell populations were flow-sorted, and these included V beta1+ cells that were sequenced for TCRB.

This CDR3 is 16 amino acids long. Trimming took 3 bases from V and 2 from J; bases not matched to a gene: 9. CDR1 is SGDLS, CDR2 YYNGEE, per germline. Findings and limits, study-wide: About an eighth of the roughly 65 patients had a largest CD8+ clone above 20% of CD8+ cells. Clonality of CD8+ cells rose with age in rheumatoid arthritis patients but not healthy controls. The antigen targets of the expanded CD8+ clones lacked identification.

The receptor was isolated from an adult with rheumatoid arthritis. The sample comprised CD8+ T cells sorted from blood. The V gene is TRBV9, the J gene TRBJ2-7; 9 bases are shared with TRBD1. This CDR3 reads CASSATGQGSPYEQYF. For the CDR3, the DNA is TGTGCCAGCAGCGCCACCGGACAGGGGTCCCCCTACGAGCAGTACTTC.